This TCR beta chain was profiled in a study of cytomegalovirus exposure and HLA in healthy donors. This clone was seen more than once but under ten times. V gave up 4 bases and J gave up 1 base, with 17 bases separating them. The germline V gene encodes CDR1 SGHTA and CDR2 FQGTGA. The CDR3 is 17 amino acids. Researchers ran the PCR with 60 Vbeta and 13 Jbeta primers. Using immunoSEQ multiplex PCR, the repertoire was profiled, and TCRdb retains in-frame clones only, with some absent. The sample gives 130,000 to 150,000 clones, almost 80% of which show up once; 1.7% is in the top ten. This TCR was recovered from a woman under 40 in good health and CMV-seronegative. The genes are TRBV7-3 and TRBJ1-5, with D possibly TRBD1 on 6 matching bases. Sequencing was done on a sample of PBMCs. The CDR3 bases are TGTGCCAGCAGCTGGGTCTGGGGGGGGCAGAGCAATCAGCCCCAGCATTTT. This translates into CASSWVWGGQSNQPQHF.